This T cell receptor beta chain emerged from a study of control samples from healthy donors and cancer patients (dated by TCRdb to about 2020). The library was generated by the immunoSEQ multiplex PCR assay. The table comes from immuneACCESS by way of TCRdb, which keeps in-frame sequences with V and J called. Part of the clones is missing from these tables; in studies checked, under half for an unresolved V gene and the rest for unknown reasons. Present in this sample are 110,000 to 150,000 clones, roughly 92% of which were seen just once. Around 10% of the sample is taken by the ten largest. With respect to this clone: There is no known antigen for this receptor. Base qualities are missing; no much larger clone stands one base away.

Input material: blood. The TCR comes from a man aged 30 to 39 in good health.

The CDR3 sequence is CASSPPRTRTYEQYF. The base sequence is TGTGCCAGCAGTCCTCCTAGGACAAGGACCTACGAGCAGTACTTC. The rearrangement joined TRBV3-1 (or the pseudogene TRBV3-2) to TRBJ2-7; D gene: possibly TRBD1, on 5 matching bases. Relative to germline, V is 6 bases shorter and J is 2 bases shorter, with 17 bases between their ends. The CDR3 has 15 amino acids, counting the end cysteine and phenylalanine. Of all the DNA, just the CDR3 is kept, 45 bases in frame from base 1. CDR1 LGHDT and CDR2 YNNKEL are derived from the germline V gene (reference sequence).